The rows below give T cell receptor beta chains drawn from one sample of a study. TCRdb itself ran the 5' RACE reads through MiXCR, one entry per CDR3 protein. The table includes under 35,000 distinct CDR3 sequences, approximately 25% detected once. The sequenced sample was memory CD4+ T cells sorted from blood. Every receptor here comes from a female donor with breast cancer. Each CDR3 is given with its conserved first and last residue.

V gene: TRBV7-3; J gene: TRBJ2-5; CDR3 protein: CASSSGLAGEEETQYF
V gene: TRBV27; J gene: TRBJ2-1; CDR3 protein: CATSDLRDNYNEQFF
V gene: TRBV7-3; J gene: TRBJ1-1; CDR3 protein: CASSSPGQGPSEAFF
V gene: TRBV5-1; J gene: TRBJ2-1; CDR3 protein: CASSLRNSRDSSYNEQFF
V gene: TRBV9; J gene: TRBJ2-7; CDR3 protein: CASSVGDGQGSYEQYF
V gene: TRBV9; J gene: TRBJ2-7; CDR3 protein: CASSAAETYEQYF
V gene: TRBV24-1; J gene: TRBJ2-2; CDR3 protein: CATSDLTQTRNTGELFF
V gene: TRBV11-2; J gene: TRBJ2-1; CDR3 protein: CASSLSYNEQFF
V gene: TRBV6-2/TRBV6-3; J gene: TRBJ1-1; CDR3 protein: CAAALTVDAETFF
V gene: TRBV6-1; J gene: TRBJ2-7; CDR3 protein: CASSVGLYEQYF
V gene: TRBV20-1; J gene: TRBJ2-1; CDR3 protein: CSATGTSGSSEQFF
V gene: TRBV6-2/TRBV6-3; J gene: TRBJ2-3; CDR3 protein: CASSPGTTQAEDTQYF
V gene: TRBV13; J gene: TRBJ1-1; CDR3 protein: CASSLVTEAFF
V gene: TRBV7-3; J gene: TRBJ2-2; CDR3 protein: CASSPRQGTGELFF
V gene: TRBV5-1; J gene: TRBJ2-3; CDR3 protein: CASSSYVPGLAGGEDTQYF
V gene: TRBV27; J gene: TRBJ2-3; CDR3 protein: CASSFGTSGRRGQYF
V gene: TRBV27; J gene: TRBJ2-5; CDR3 protein: CASSPGTGNLETQYF
V gene: TRBV7-2; J gene: TRBJ2-3; CDR3 protein: CASSSYGTPSTDTQYF
V gene: TRBV27; J gene: TRBJ2-4; CDR3 protein: CASSLEQGINIQYF
V gene: TRBV5-1; J gene: TRBJ2-1; CDR3 protein: CASSSGYEQFF
V gene: TRBV5-1; J gene: TRBJ1-1; CDR3 protein: CASSRPGRNTEAFF
V gene: TRBV28; J gene: TRBJ2-5; CDR3 protein: CASSTIRGYGKTQYF
V gene: TRBV5-1; J gene: TRBJ1-1; CDR3 protein: CASSLDSAQTSEAFF
V gene: TRBV6-5; J gene: TRBJ2-2; CDR3 protein: CASSYQTGPGELFF
V gene: TRBV7-9; J gene: TRBJ1-2; CDR3 protein: CASIVPTGARGYTF
V gene: TRBV4-1; J gene: TRBJ2-7; CDR3 protein: CASSQFAVPYEQYF
V gene: TRBV4-1; J gene: TRBJ2-2; CDR3 protein: CASSRSRGSGELFF
V gene: TRBV6-5; J gene: TRBJ1-1; CDR3 protein: CASSYPGQPNTEAFF
V gene: TRBV4-1; J gene: TRBJ1-5; CDR3 protein: CASSQQQAGPQHF
V gene: TRBV7-9; J gene: TRBJ1-5; CDR3 protein: CASGLDSLGGENNQPQHF
V gene: TRBV12-3/TRBV12-4; J gene: TRBJ1-2; CDR3 protein: CASSLQLISGYTF
V gene: TRBV18; J gene: TRBJ2-7; CDR3 protein: CASSPTQEYEQYF
V gene: TRBV4-1; J gene: TRBJ2-2; CDR3 protein: CASTPVGVPGLASTGELFF
V gene: TRBV6-1; J gene: TRBJ1-1; CDR3 protein: CASRGGQYTEAFF
V gene: TRBV24-1; J gene: TRBJ2-1; CDR3 protein: CATSDLKSFAYNEQFF
V gene: TRBV6-5; J gene: TRBJ2-5; CDR3 protein: CASSYRGKGTQYF
V gene: TRBV6-5; J gene: TRBJ2-2; CDR3 protein: CASSYSPHTGELFF
V gene: TRBV20-1; J gene: TRBJ2-1; CDR3 protein: CSATHGLAGGSSYNEQFF
V gene: TRBV4-1; J gene: TRBJ1-1; CDR3 protein: CASSQDRSGHTEAFF
V gene: TRBV5-6; J gene: TRBJ2-7; CDR3 protein: CASSFASSYEQYF
V gene: TRBV5-1; J gene: TRBJ1-1; CDR3 protein: CASSQRGGMTNTEAFF
V gene: TRBV7-2; J gene: TRBJ1-1; CDR3 protein: CASSLAGRNEAFF
V gene: TRBV5-1; J gene: TRBJ1-1; CDR3 protein: CASSQTGATEAFF
V gene: TRBV4-2; J gene: TRBJ1-6; CDR3 protein: CASNQVATRQENSPLHF
V gene: TRBV13; J gene: TRBJ2-6; CDR3 protein: CASSFRYSGANVLTF